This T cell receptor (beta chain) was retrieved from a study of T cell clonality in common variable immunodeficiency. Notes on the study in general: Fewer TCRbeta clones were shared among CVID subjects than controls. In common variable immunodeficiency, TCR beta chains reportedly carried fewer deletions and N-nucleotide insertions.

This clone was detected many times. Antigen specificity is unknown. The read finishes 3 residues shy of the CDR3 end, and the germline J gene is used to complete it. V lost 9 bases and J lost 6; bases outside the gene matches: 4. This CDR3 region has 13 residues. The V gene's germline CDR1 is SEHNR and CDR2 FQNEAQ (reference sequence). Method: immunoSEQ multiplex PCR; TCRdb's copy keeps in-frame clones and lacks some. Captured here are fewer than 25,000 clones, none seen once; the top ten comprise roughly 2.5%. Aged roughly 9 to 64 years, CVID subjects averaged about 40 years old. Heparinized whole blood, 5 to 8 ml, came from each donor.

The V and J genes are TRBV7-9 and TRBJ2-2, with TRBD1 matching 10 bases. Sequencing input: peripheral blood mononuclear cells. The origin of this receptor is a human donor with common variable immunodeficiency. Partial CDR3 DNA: TGTGCCAGACGCGGACAGGGGGCCGGGGAG. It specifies CARRGQGAGE. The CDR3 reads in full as CARRGQGAGELFF.